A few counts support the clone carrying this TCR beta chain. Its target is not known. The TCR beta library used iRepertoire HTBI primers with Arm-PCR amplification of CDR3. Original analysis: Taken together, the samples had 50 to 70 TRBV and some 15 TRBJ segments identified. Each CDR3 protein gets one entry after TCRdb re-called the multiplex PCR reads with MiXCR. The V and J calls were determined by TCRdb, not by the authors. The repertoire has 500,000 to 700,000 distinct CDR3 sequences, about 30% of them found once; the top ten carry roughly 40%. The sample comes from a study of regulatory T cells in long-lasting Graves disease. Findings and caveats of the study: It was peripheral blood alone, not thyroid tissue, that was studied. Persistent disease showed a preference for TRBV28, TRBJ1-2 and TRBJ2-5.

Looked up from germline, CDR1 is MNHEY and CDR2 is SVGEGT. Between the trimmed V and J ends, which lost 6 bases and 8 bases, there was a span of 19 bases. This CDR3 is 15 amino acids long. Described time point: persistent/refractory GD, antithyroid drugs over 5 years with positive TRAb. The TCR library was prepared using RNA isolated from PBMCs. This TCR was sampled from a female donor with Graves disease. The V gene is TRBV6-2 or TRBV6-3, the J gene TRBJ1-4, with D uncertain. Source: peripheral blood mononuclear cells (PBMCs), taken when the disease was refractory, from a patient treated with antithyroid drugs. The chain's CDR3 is CASSPPRANGEKLFF. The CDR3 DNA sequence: TGTGCCAGCAGCCCCCCCCGGGCAAATGGGGAAAAACTGTTTTTT.